The 3 T cell receptor beta chains below come from one sample, sequenced in a study of T cells expressing NK-cell markers. Using the 5' RACE reads, TCRdb records one entry per CDR3 protein without DNA. The sample totals roughly 120,000 distinct CDR3 sequences; its top ten clones hold 18%. The sequencing input was blood T cells: a sorted CD56 or NKG2C T cell subset, CD4+ or CD8+ T cells, or bulk PBMC T cells (not recorded which). The receptors shown here come from a woman between 18 and 70 years old in good health.

The rearrangement links TRBV27 to TRBJ2-2; as DNA is missing, the TRBD1 call by TCRdb cannot be tested. The V gene's germline CDR1 is MNHEY and CDR2 SMNVEV (reference sequence). There are 14 residues in the CDR3. The CDR3 is CASRPGAGTGELFF.

The chain has TRBV7-2 and TRBJ2-3. This CDR3 contains 16 residues. CDR1 and CDR2 from the germline V gene are SGHTA and FQGNSA. The chain's CDR3 is CASSLAHTTYTDTQYF.

V is TRBV7-2 and J is TRBJ2-3; the TCRdb call, TRBD2, lacks DNA for checking. The CDR3 sequence is 21 residues long. Germline assignment: CDR1 SGHTA and CDR2 FQGNSA. The CDR3 spells CASSLAILTTGLAERGDTQYF.